Presented here are 8 T cell receptor beta chains from one specimen sequenced in a study of blood T cell repertoires in COVID-19. TCRdb keeps only in-frame clones here, not all; method: immunoSEQ multiplex PCR. This sample has some 250,000 clones; roughly 80% occur once, and the top ten carry roughly 7.9%. Sequenced material: peripheral blood. These receptor sequences come from a woman of 80 years or more with acute or convalescent COVID-19.

A few counts support this clone. V usage is TRBV7-8 and J usage is TRBJ2-7, with 9 bases fitting TRBD1. In germline, CDR1 is SGHVS, CDR2 FQNEAQ. The CDR3 runs 15 residues. Germline trimming cut 3 bases from V and 1 base from J; bases unmatched to any gene: 4. DNA for the CDR3: TGTGCCAGCAGCTTTATCGGGACAGGGTCCTACGAGCAGTACTTC. It translates to CASSFIGTGSYEQYF.

In its sample, this clone was seen a few times. The chain combines TRBV5-1 with TRBJ1-5; 7 bases agree with TRBD1. V shed 0 bases, J shed 4 bases, and the junction held 4 bases outside the gene matches. Germline values: CDR1 SGHRS, CDR2 YFSETQ. The CDR3 contains 15 residues. This chain's CDR3 is CASSLAGTDNQPQHF. The CDR3 bases are TGCGCCAGCAGCTTGGCCGGGACAGATAATCAGCCCCAGCATTTT.

The sample holds one count of this clone. CDR3 nucleotide sequence: TGTGCCAGCAGCCAAGATTTTGCGGTCTATGGCTACACCTTC. Protein product: CASSQDFAVYGYTF. The J gene is TRBJ1-2, the V gene TRBV3-1 (or the pseudogene TRBV3-2); no definite D call. There are 14 residues in the CDR3. The V gene's germline CDR1 is LGHDT and CDR2 YNNKEL (reference sequence). With 0 bases removed from V and 4 bases from J, the gap between germline ends came to 9 bases.

The chain recombines TRBV30 with TRBJ2-7, with 7 bases identical to TRBD1. This CDR3 is 11 amino acids long. The ends lost 5 bases at V and 12 bases at J; junction bases unmatched: 10. Germline V lookup: CDR1 GTSNPN, CDR2 SVGIG (reference sequence). The CDR3 DNA is TGTGCCTGGGGGACGACAGGGCTTCGGTACTTC. It is translated as CAWGTTGLRYF.

V is TRBV24-1 and J is TRBJ2-7; D is possibly TRBD1 (5 bases). The CDR3 is 13 residues long. Germline CDR1 is KGHDR and CDR2 is SFDVKD. The germline V and J ends were trimmed by 4 bases and 5 bases, with 11 bases remaining between them. Here the CDR3 reads CATSDQGRNEQYF. CDR3 nucleotides: TGTGCCACCAGTGACCAGGGTAGGAACGAGCAGTACTTC.

The chain is built from TRBV28 and TRBJ1-2; D uncertain. This CDR3 has 13 residues. Germline CDR1 and CDR2: MDHEN and SYDVKM. V lost 2 bases and J lost 4, with 8 bases in between. DNA for the CDR3: TGTGCCAGCAGTTTAGGAGGGCCCTATGGCTACACCTTC. Translated, it gives CASSLGGPYGYTF.

This clone was detected a few times. The chain joins TRBV7-2 to TRBJ2-1; the D is unclear. This CDR3 region has 15 residues. V lost 2 bases and J 2 bases, leaving 10 bases between the germline ends. Germline-derived CDR1 and CDR2 are SGHTA and FQGNSA. The CDR3 is CASSLNRATYNEQFF. CDR3 DNA sequence: TGTGCCAGCAGCTTAAACAGAGCAACCTACAATGAGCAGTTCTTC.

The chain carries TRBV2 and TRBJ2-6; no clear D gene. The CDR3 is made up of 15 amino acids. The germline CDR1 and CDR2 sequences are SNHLY and FYNNEI. Trimming pared 3 bases from V and 0 bases from J, leaving 6 bases between. As DNA, the CDR3 is TGTGCCAGCAGTGAGGGCTTCTCTGGGGCCAACGTCCTGACTTTC. Its protein product is CASSEGFSGANVLTF.